This T cell receptor beta chain was documented in a study of blood T cell repertoires in COVID-19 (dated by TCRdb to about 2020). At the level of the whole study: The collaborator samples originated in the United States, Italy and Spain and spanned the acute and convalescent phases of COVID-19. Subjects who had been exposed to COVID-19, were actively infected with it, or had recovered from it provided the deeply sampled blood TCRbeta repertoires that made up the dataset. Where HLA class I and class II types were available, the types were taken from metadata supplied by the sample provider, not from assay-based typing. The prospective study material was composed of cDNA or gDNA derived from T cells, B-cell-depleted T cells, or PBMCs. A de-identified subject ID, COVID-19 status, age in years and sex were almost always included in the sample metadata. The repertoires were released in a freely available public database intended as a resource for research on the immune response to SARS-CoV-2. The samples were drawn from the first 160 participants of the ongoing ImmuneRACE study and from 950 to 1,500 subjects provided by 6 global collaborators.

Results the study describes overall, beyond this receptor: Clinical and demographic metadata were provided uncurated, with the amount varying by source and participant.

TCRbeta CDR3 regions were amplified from genomic DNA using the immunoSEQ Assay, a bias-controlled multiplex PCR. Per the authors' processing: Within the assay, amplification of reference gene primers was used to estimate how many nucleated cells each sample contained. Sequence reads were collapsed and filtered to measure the absolute abundance of every unique TCRbeta CDR3 rearrangement. For each sample, productive Simpson clonality was calculated by taking the square root of Simpson's diversity index across productive rearrangements. Sourced from immuneACCESS, this table was stored by TCRdb with only in-frame sequences that have V and J called. A share of the clones is absent; for the studies checked, an unresolved V gene accounts for under half, and the remainder has no known explanation. That table gives V, J and clone size, and the DNA gave D and trimming. This sample holds 250,000 to 300,000 clones; 65% to 90% were observed only once. The ten largest clonotypes hold 2.5% to 3% of the sample.

Each collaborating institution followed its own protocols to collect whole blood in K2EDTA tubes. For TCRbeta analysis, collaborators shipped samples as frozen whole blood, isolated PBMCs, or DNA extracted from either of those sample types. On this clone: Its antigen target is currently unknown. Base qualities are not provided; no much larger clone lies one nucleotide away.

The sample comprised peripheral blood. This receptor was taken from a woman aged 60-75 years with active or convalescent COVID-19.

The nucleotide sequence reads as follows: TGTGCCAGCAGCAAAGCGCGGGCAGGCGGCGACGAGCAGTACTTC. Its product reads: CASSKARAGGDEQYF. The chain was built from TRBV21-1 and TRBJ2-7; the table's D call TRBD2 went unverified against the DNA. TRBV21-1 corresponds to a pseudogene. The CDR3 runs 15 residues from the cysteine to the phenylalanine. Of all the DNA, just the CDR3 is kept, 45 bases in frame from base 1.